The next 7 T cell receptor beta chains were all read from a single sample in a study of shared clonotypes between healthy human individuals. Libraries were prepared by immunoSEQ multiplex PCR; TCRdb keeps only in-frame clonotypes and omits some of them. In the table there are approximately 2.4 million clones, roughly 95% of which are singletons. Sequencing was carried out using naive CD4+ T cells sorted from blood. The subset: CD45RA+ positively selected. Every receptor here comes from a man younger than 35 in good health.

This rearrangement joins TRBV18 to TRBJ1-1, with D maybe TRBD1 (5 bases). This CDR3 has 14 amino acids. V was pared by 4 bases and J by 3 bases, with 12 bases between. CDR1 and CDR2 from the germline V gene are KGHSH and LQKENI. In DNA form, the CDR3 reads TGTGCCAGCTCACTAGAGATCAGGGACACTGAAGCTTTCTTT. It translates to CASSLEIRDTEAFF.

This chain uses TRBV5-6 with TRBJ1-6; D is undetermined. The CDR3 spans 14 residues. Germline V gene sequence: CDR1 SGHDT, CDR2 YYEEEE. V lost 4 bases and J lost 6, with 11 bases in between. DNA for the CDR3: TGTGCCAGCAGCGCCCGGCAAAGTAATTCACCCCTCCACTTT. Encoded protein: CASSARQSNSPLHF.

This chain connects TRBV19 to TRBJ1-3, with D unresolved. The CDR3 extends over 18 amino acids. Trimming stripped 6 bases from V and 0 bases from J, with 21 bases between. CDR1 and CDR2 (germline): LNHDA, SQIVND (reference sequence). The CDR3 coding sequence is TGTGCCAGTAGCCCCTCTAAACCTGGGCAATTCTCTGGAAACACCATATATTTT. This codes for CASSPSKPGQFSGNTIYF. Supplemented by reference TRBV19 and TRBJ1-3, the full variable domain reads DGGITQSPKYLFRKEGQNVTLSCEQNLNHDAMYWYRQDPGQGLRLIYYSQIVNDFQKGDIAEGYSVSREKKESFPLTVTSAQKNPTAFYLCASSPSKPGQFSGNTIYFGEGSWLTVV.

The chain has TRBV6-1 and TRBJ2-2, with 9 nucleotides matching TRBD1. There are 16 residues in the CDR3. Germline-derived CDR1 and CDR2 are MNHNS and SASEGT. V was pared by 4 bases and J by 5 bases, with 8 bases of the junction left unmatched. The CDR3 protein is CASSATPGQGTGELFF. The CDR3, as DNA: TGTGCCAGCAGTGCTACGCCGGGACAGGGAACCGGGGAGCTGTTTTTT.

Regarding this clone: Other nucleotide sequences in the sample specify the same CDR3. DNA for the CDR3: TGTGCCAGCACCAGGGGGACACCCTACGAGCAGTACTTC. Residues: CASTRGTPYEQYF. The chain links TRBV6-5 to TRBJ2-7; 7 bases are shared with TRBD1. This CDR3 is 13 amino acids long. The ends lost 7 bases at V and 2 bases at J; junction bases unmatched: 5. Germline V gene lookup returns CDR1 MNHEY and CDR2 SVGAGI.

The J gene is TRBJ2-5, the V gene TRBV5-3; 7 bases line up with TRBD2. TRBV5-3 is given ORF status, its function remaining uncertain. The CDR3 is 16 residues long. V lost 4 bases to trimming and J lost 2 bases; unmatched junction nucleotides: 11. The CDR3 is CARSLKGSGYQETQYF. The CDR3 nucleotides are TGTGCCAGAAGCCTTAAGGGTAGCGGGTATCAAGAGACCCAGTACTTC.

J is TRBJ1-2 and V is TRBV2; D is uncertain. In germline, CDR1 is SNHLY, CDR2 FYNNEI. Trimming stripped 2 bases from V and 4 bases from J, with 11 bases between. This CDR3 is 14 amino acids long. CDR3 sequence reads: CASSEREVGYGYTF. The CDR3 nucleotides are TGTGCCAGCAGTGAAAGGGAAGTTGGCTATGGCTACACCTTC.